This T cell receptor (beta chain) was sequenced during a study of blood T cell repertoires in COVID-19. Sequenced by immunoSEQ multiplex PCR; TCRdb stores in-frame clones only, minus some. The sample holds about 220,000 clones, 83% seen once. Across about two dozen US areas, participants ranged in age from roughly 18 to 89 years. This clone was seen a handful of times. The TCR sequence derives from a woman aged 40 to 50 who had been exposed to COVID-19. Sample: PBMCs or T cells enriched from blood (not recorded which).

The CDR3 bases are TGCGCCAGCAGCTTTATCAATCAGCCCCAGCATTTT. Protein sequence: CASSFINQPQHF. J is TRBJ1-5 and V is TRBV4-1; no definite D call. Trimming pared 5 bases from V and 3 bases from J, leaving 5 bases between. CDR3 length equals 12 residues. Germline lookup yields CDR1 MGHRA and CDR2 YSYEKL.